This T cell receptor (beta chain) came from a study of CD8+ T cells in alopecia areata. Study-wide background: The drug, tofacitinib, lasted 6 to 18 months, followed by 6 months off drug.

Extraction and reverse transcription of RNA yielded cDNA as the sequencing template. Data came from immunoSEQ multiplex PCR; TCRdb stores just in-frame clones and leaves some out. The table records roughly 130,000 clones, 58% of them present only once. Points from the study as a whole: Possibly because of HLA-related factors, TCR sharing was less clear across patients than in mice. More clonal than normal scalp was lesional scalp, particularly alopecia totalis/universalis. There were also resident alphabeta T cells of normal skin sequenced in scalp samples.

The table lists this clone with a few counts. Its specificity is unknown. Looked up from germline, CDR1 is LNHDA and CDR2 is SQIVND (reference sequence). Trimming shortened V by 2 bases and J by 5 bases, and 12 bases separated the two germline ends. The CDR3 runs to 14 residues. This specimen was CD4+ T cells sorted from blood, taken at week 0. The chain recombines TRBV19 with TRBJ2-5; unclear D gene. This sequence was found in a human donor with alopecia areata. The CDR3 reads CASSISKTPETQYF. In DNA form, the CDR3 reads TGTGCCAGTAGTATATCAAAAACTCCGGAGACCCAGTACTTC.